The 28 T cell receptor beta chains below were found in one sample sequenced in a study of shared clonotypes between healthy human individuals. Terminally differentiated effector memory CD45RA+ cells were excluded by CCR7 positive selection of CD45RO-negative cells. Method: immunoSEQ multiplex PCR; TCRdb's copy keeps in-frame clones and lacks some. Counted here are millions of clones, around 93% occurring once; the ten biggest clones make up about 1.5%. Sequenced input: naive CD8+ T cells from PBMCs. The receptors were sampled from a man younger than 30 in good health. Some clones in this sample may be carry-over from other donors' samples.

The chain couples TRBV27 to TRBJ1-2; 8 bases line up with TRBD1. The trim removed 2 bases at V and 4 bases at J, leaving 6 bases unmatched. CDR1 and CDR2 from the germline V gene are MNHEY and SMNVEV (reference sequence). The CDR3 is 15 residues long. The CDR3 DNA reads TGTGCCAGCAGTTTACGGGGACAGGTCTTCTATGGCTACACCTTC. It encodes CASSLRGQVFYGYTF.

The chain combines TRBV10-3 with TRBJ1-2; the D gene is possibly TRBD1 (5 bases). V was shortened by 8 bases and J by 2 bases, with 12 bases between the two germline ends. CDR1 is ENHRY, CDR2 SYGVKD, per germline. CDR3 length: 13 amino acids. CDR3 in DNA: TGTGCCATCGGACCCCGGGACAACTATGGCTACACCTTC. Protein product: CAIGPRDNYGYTF.

V gene TRBV4-1 combines with J gene TRBJ2-1; 7 bases map to TRBD2. The CDR3 covers 14 residues. The germline CDR1 and CDR2 sequences are MGHRA and YSYEKL. The V gene end was trimmed by 2 bases and the J gene end by 9 bases; junction bases not matched to a gene: 7. The CDR3 is CASSQIGRWVEQFF. The CDR3 DNA reads TGCGCCAGCAGCCAAATCGGGAGGTGGGTTGAGCAGTTCTTC.

The chain uses TRBV27 and TRBJ2-7, with D unresolved. Trimming shortened V by 3 bases and J by 3 bases, and 12 bases separated the two germline ends. Germline CDR1 MNHEY, CDR2 SMNVEV (reference sequence). The CDR3 is 14 residues long. CDR3: CASSFQQAIYEQYF. In DNA, the CDR3 is TGTGCCAGCAGTTTCCAGCAGGCGATCTACGAGCAGTACTTC.

This chain links TRBV25-1 with TRBJ2-3; 9 positions agree with TRBD2. The CDR3 has 14 residues. Germline trimming cut 6 bases from V and 3 bases from J; bases unmatched to any gene: 4. Germline assignment: CDR1 MGHDK and CDR2 SYGVNS. Written as DNA, the CDR3 is TGTGCCAGCAGAGGACTAGCGAGGACAGATACGCAGTATTTT. Protein sequence: CASRGLARTDTQYF.

The sample holds one count of this clone. The chain has TRBV9 and TRBJ2-3; D is perhaps TRBD1 or TRBD2 (6 bases each). CDR3 length: 16 amino acids. The V end was cut by 0 bases, the J end by 0 bases, with 11 bases between. Germline CDR1 SGDLS, CDR2 YYNGEE. The CDR3 DNA reads as TGTGCCAGCAGCGTAGAGGGGGACTCTAGCACAGATACGCAGTATTTT. The encoded protein is CASSVEGDSSTDTQYF.

The chain couples TRBV5-4 to TRBJ2-7, with TRBD1 identical over 7 bases. The CDR3 totals 15 residues. Trimming took 0 bases from V and 2 from J; bases not matched to a gene: 5. Per germline, CDR1 SGHNT and CDR2 YYREEE (reference sequence). CDR3 region: CASSLVAGGTYEQYF. CDR3 DNA sequence: TGTGCCAGCAGCTTGGTCGCAGGGGGTACCTACGAGCAGTACTTC.

The genes are TRBV7-9 and TRBJ2-7; weak D call: TRBD1 (6 bases). Trimming took off 5 bases at V and 5 bases at J, with 19 bases between the two ends. The CDR3 consists of 15 residues. Germline V gives CDR1 SEHNR, CDR2 FQNEAQ (reference sequence). The CDR3 DNA reads as TGTGCCAGCAGCCGAACCCAGGGGATTCAGAACGAGCAGTACTTC. This codes for CASSRTQGIQNEQYF. The full variable domain, completed using reference TRBV7-9 and TRBJ2-7, is DTGVSQNPRHKITKRGQNVTFRCDPISEHNRLYWYRQTLGQGPEFLTYFQNEAQLEKSRLLSDRFSAERPKGSFSTLEIQRTEQGDSAMYLCASSRTQGIQNEQYFGPGTRLTVT.

The chain has TRBV27 and TRBJ2-7; TRBD2 aligns across 11 bases. The ends lost 5 bases at V and 3 bases at J; junction bases unmatched: 9. CDR3 length equals 16 residues. Germline V gene data show CDR1 as MNHEY and CDR2 as SMNVEV (reference sequence). The CDR3 nucleotides are TGTGCCAGCAGTCCAATAGGGACTAGCGGATACTACGAGCAGTACTTC. Translated, it gives CASSPIGTSGYYEQYF.

The CDR3 nucleotides read TGTGCCAGCACAGACAGGGTAGGCGAGCAGTACTTC. Amino acid sequence: CASTDRVGEQYF. The chain links TRBV19 to TRBJ2-7; TRBD1 aligns across 7 bases. The junction had 8 bases not matched to a gene; V was cut back by 9 bases and J by 6 bases. Per the germline V gene, CDR1 is LNHDA and CDR2 is SQIVND (reference sequence). This CDR3 has 12 amino acids.

The chain joins TRBV27 to TRBJ1-1; D is ambiguous. Trimming removed 5 bases from V and 5 bases from J, with 24 bases in between. This CDR3 has 17 amino acids. The germline V gene encodes CDR1 MNHEY and CDR2 SMNVEV (reference sequence). Written as DNA, the CDR3 is TGTGCCAGCAGTCCCCAAAAGCTTAGGCGCGCCCGGACTGAAGCTTTCTTT. This codes for CASSPQKLRRARTEAFF.

This clone showed up just once. The chain employs TRBV2 and TRBJ2-5; D gene ambiguous. The CDR3 has 12 residues. Germline-derived CDR1 and CDR2 are SNHLY and FYNNEI. V was clipped by 4 bases and J by 3 bases, with 6 bases between them. For the CDR3, the DNA is TGTGCCAGCAGTGCCCCCAAAGAGACCCAGTACTTC. Its translation: CASSAPKETQYF.

V and J are TRBV19 and TRBJ2-7; no reliable D call. V was shortened by 3 bases and J by 2 bases, with 11 bases between the two germline ends. The length of the CDR3 is 14 residues. The germline CDR1 and CDR2 sequences are LNHDA and SQIVND (reference sequence). This chain's CDR3 is CASSIRQAPYEQYF. The DNA for the CDR3 is TGTGCCAGTAGTATCCGGCAGGCACCCTACGAGCAGTACTTC.

The V call is TRBV28, the J call TRBJ2-1; tentative D call: TRBD2 (6 bases). V was trimmed by 8 bases and J by 7 bases, leaving 18 bases between them. CDR1 and CDR2 (germline): MDHEN, SYDVKM. The CDR3 spans 14 residues. CDR3 DNA sequence: TGTGCCAGCTCTGGAGGGCTGGGTGAGAATGAGCAGTTCTTC. The encoded protein is CASSGGLGENEQFF. The entire variable domain, with the rest obtained from reference TRBV28 and TRBJ2-1, is as follows: DVKVTQSSRYLVKRTGEKVFLECVQDMDHENMFWYRQDPGLGLRLIYFSYDVKMKEKGDIPEGYSVSREKKERFSLILESASTNQTSMYLCASSGGLGENEQFFGPGTRLTVL.

Concerning this clone: The same CDR3 can be traced to other DNA sequences in this sample. V gene TRBV9 combines with J gene TRBJ2-1; D could derive from TRBD1 or TRBD2 (6 bases each). The CDR3 extends over 10 amino acids. Germline V CDR1 and CDR2: SGDLS, YYNGEE. V was shortened by 10 bases and J by 6 bases, with 8 bases between the two germline ends. The CDR3 protein is CASGANEQFF. The CDR3 DNA reads as TGTGCCTCGGGGGCCAATGAGCAGTTCTTC.

This rearrangement joins TRBV19 to TRBJ2-1; 9 bases align to TRBD1. Germline assignment: CDR1 LNHDA and CDR2 SQIVND (reference sequence). V lost 6 bases and J lost 3; bases outside the gene matches: 6. The CDR3 covers 15 residues. In nucleotides, the CDR3 is TGTGCCAGTAGCCTGACAGGGGGGTTCTACAATGAGCAGTTCTTC. Translating gives CASSLTGGFYNEQFF.

The chain employs TRBV2 and TRBJ2-1; possibly TRBD2 for D (5 bases). Trimming removed 8 bases from V and 8 bases from J, with 13 bases in between. Germline-derived CDR1 and CDR2 are SNHLY and FYNNEI. This CDR3 spans 12 amino acids. The CDR3 DNA reads as TGTGCCAGCCGGACTCCGGCCCATGAGCAGTTCTTC. Protein: CASRTPAHEQFF.

The chain links TRBV6-1 to TRBJ2-1; D may match TRBD1 or TRBD2 (5 bases each). The CDR3 contains 21 residues. The germline gives CDR1 MNHNS, CDR2 SASEGT. V was shortened by 0 bases and J by 1 base, with 25 bases between the two germline ends. The CDR3 coding sequence is TGTGCCAGCAGTGAAGCCGTCGGGGAATTTATGCGGACAAAGTCCTACAATGAGCAGTTCTTC. Its translation: CASSEAVGEFMRTKSYNEQFF.

This clone came up once. This same CDR3 is encoded by further DNA sequences in the sample. This chain's CDR3 is CASSSGLAGSYNEQFF. The CDR3 coding sequence is TGTGCCAGCAGCTCCGGACTAGCGGGTAGCTACAATGAGCAGTTCTTC. This sequence joins TRBV7-8 and TRBJ2-1; 11 bases align to TRBD2. There are 16 residues in the CDR3. Trimming took 4 bases from V and 3 from J; bases not matched to a gene: 5. Germline V gene sequence: CDR1 SGHVS, CDR2 FQNEAQ.

V and J are TRBV10-3 and TRBJ2-1, with TRBD2 as a possible D gene (6 bases). CDR3 length: 15 amino acids. CDR1 and CDR2 from the germline V gene are ENHRY and SYGVKD. Trimming cost V 4 bases and J 7 bases, with 17 bases left between them. The CDR3 loop reads CAISVGIAEGNEQFF. In nucleotides, the CDR3 is TGTGCCATCAGTGTTGGGATAGCGGAGGGGAATGAGCAGTTCTTC.

The DNA of the CDR3 is TGTGCCAGTAGGCAAGAGGATGAAAAACTGTTTTTT. It encodes CASRQEDEKLFF. The V and J genes are TRBV11-2 and TRBJ1-4; D is undetermined. In germline, CDR1 is SGHAT, CDR2 FQNNGV. V was pared by 9 bases and J by 6 bases, with 11 bases between. CDR3 length: 12 amino acids.

The V gene is TRBV11-2, the J gene TRBJ2-2; the match to TRBD1 covers 8 bases. Trimming removed 5 bases from V and 5 bases from J; junction bases left unmatched: 19. Germline V lookup: CDR1 SGHAT, CDR2 FQNNGV. The CDR3 has 19 amino acids. DNA for the CDR3: TGTGCCAGCAGCCCCGGGCTCGGCCGGACAGGGACGAGGACCGGGGAGCTGTTTTTT. This codes for CASSPGLGRTGTRTGELFF.

The CDR3 nucleotides are TGTGCCAGTAGTACCTCGACAGGGTCCTACGAGCAGTACTTC. It translates to CASSTSTGSYEQYF. The rearrangement joins TRBV19 to TRBJ2-7, with TRBD1 matching 7 bases. The V segment lost 4 bases and the J segment 1 base; nucleotides outside the gene matches: 4. The V gene's germline CDR1 is LNHDA and CDR2 SQIVND (reference sequence). The CDR3 consists of 14 residues. Filled out from reference TRBV19 and TRBJ2-7, the complete variable domain reads DGGITQSPKYLFRKEGQNVTLSCEQNLNHDAMYWYRQDPGQGLRLIYYSQIVNDFQKGDIAEGYSVSREKKESFPLTVTSAQKNPTAFYLCASSTSTGSYEQYFGPGTRLTVT.

V and J are TRBV27 and TRBJ1-5; maybe TRBD1 (5 bases). The V gene's germline CDR1 is MNHEY and CDR2 SMNVEV (reference sequence). Trimming removed 5 bases from V and 3 bases from J, with 14 bases in between. The CDR3 is 15 amino acids. For the CDR3, the DNA is TGTGCCAGCAGTCCATGGGGGGACCCCAATCAGCCCCAGCATTTT. Its protein product is CASSPWGDPNQPQHF.

The chain employs TRBV28 and TRBJ2-2, with 7 bases that match TRBD1. The germline V gene encodes CDR1 MDHEN and CDR2 SYDVKM. The CDR3 consists of 15 residues. Trimming removed 9 bases from V and 1 base from J; junction bases left unmatched: 8. DNA for the CDR3: TGTGCCAGTATCATGGGACAGCGGAACACCGGGGAGCTGTTTTTT. This sequence encodes CASIMGQRNTGELFF.

This clone was observed once. The chain combines TRBV28 with TRBJ2-1, with D hard to call. Trimming left V 2 bases short and J 7 bases short, with 18 bases between. The CDR3 runs to 16 residues. Germline V lookup: CDR1 MDHEN, CDR2 SYDVKM. CDR3 DNA: TGTGCCAGCAGTTTAAGGGTTCCCACTATGAAGAATGAGCAGTTCTTC. Residues: CASSLRVPTMKNEQFF.

On this clone: Other nucleotide sequences from this sample produce the same CDR3. This chain uses TRBV28 with TRBJ2-7, with 8 nucleotides matching TRBD2. Germline V CDR1 and CDR2: MDHEN, SYDVKM. J lost 2 bases, V lost 1 base, and 4 bases had no gene match. This CDR3 spans 15 amino acids. The CDR3 here is CASSLLAGGTYEQYF. The DNA of the CDR3 is TGTGCCAGCAGTTTATTGGCGGGAGGAACCTACGAGCAGTACTTC.

The rearrangement links TRBV2 to TRBJ2-1; D may be TRBD1 (6 bases). V was clipped by 2 bases and J by 4 bases, with 12 bases between them. CDR1 and CDR2 (germline): SNHLY, FYNNEI. The CDR3 is 15 residues long. This CDR3 is CASSELTDRYNEQFF. CDR3 in DNA: TGTGCCAGCAGTGAACTTACGGACAGATACAATGAGCAGTTCTTC.